The clone carrying this T cell receptor (beta chain) was seen a few times. As yet, its antigen is unknown. The CDR3 covers 13 residues. CDR1 is GTSNPN and CDR2 is SVGIG in the germline V gene (reference sequence). V lost 5 bases to trimming and J lost 6 bases; unmatched junction nucleotides: 9. This entry comes from a study of T cells after yellow fever vaccination. Study summary: The SMART-Seq v4 Ultra Low Input method served to prepare the low-cell-number fractions. Findings of the study overall: The booster saw the reappearance of most primary-vaccination clones (approximately 97% CD4, less than 90% CD8). Abundant clonotypes from the bulk population could have been carried over as contaminants into FACS-sorted repertoires. Compared with primary, the secondary response was weaker and peaked at day 5, not 15.

One entry per CDR3 protein, called by TCRdb with MiXCR from the 5' RACE reads. This table holds roughly 330,000 distinct CDR3 sequences, roughly 4.3% found once. The source was PBMCs, collected 5 days after the yellow fever booster vaccination. This rearrangement joins TRBV30 to TRBJ2-7, with TRBD1 identical over 8 bases. The receptor comes from a man aged 18 to 29 who received the YFV17D yellow fever vaccine. Here the CDR3 reads CAWQKQGASEQYF. CDR3 in DNA: TGTGCCTGGCAGAAGCAGGGGGCCTCCGAGCAGTACTTC.